The sequence of this T cell receptor beta chain was determined in a study of STAT5B mutations in CD4+ large granular lymphocyte leukemia. Across the whole study: The CDR3 'QG' motif was associated with a particular HLA allele among healthy donors.

The trim removed 10 bases at V and 0 bases at J, leaving 13 bases unmatched. CDR3 length: 16 amino acids. Looked up from germline, CDR1 is MGHDK and CDR2 is SYGVNS. Sequencing used immunoSEQ multiplex PCR; TCRdb keeps in-frame clones, though not all of them. The sample consists of 37,000 or so clones, about 88% of them appearing once. Sequenced sample: CD4+ T cells from blood buffy coats. This sequence originates from a human donor in good health. The chain uses TRBV25-1 and TRBJ2-3, with 7 nucleotides matching TRBD1. The CDR3: CAIQGDRVSSTDTQYF. In nucleotides, the CDR3 is TGTGCCATCCAGGGTGACAGGGTCTCTAGCACAGATACGCAGTATTTT.